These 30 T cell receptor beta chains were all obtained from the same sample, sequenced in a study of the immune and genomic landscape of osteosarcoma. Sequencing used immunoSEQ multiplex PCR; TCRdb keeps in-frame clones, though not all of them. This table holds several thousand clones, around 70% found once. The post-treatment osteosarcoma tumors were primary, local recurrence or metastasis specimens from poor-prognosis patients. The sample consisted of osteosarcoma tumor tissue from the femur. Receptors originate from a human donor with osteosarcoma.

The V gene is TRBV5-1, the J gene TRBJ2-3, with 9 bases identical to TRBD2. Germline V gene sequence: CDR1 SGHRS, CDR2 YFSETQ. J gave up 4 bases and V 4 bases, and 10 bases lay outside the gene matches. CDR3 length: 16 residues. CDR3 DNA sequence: TGCGCCAGCAGCCTCCCTAGCGGGACTAACGCAGATACGCAGTATTTT. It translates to CASSLPSGTNADTQYF.

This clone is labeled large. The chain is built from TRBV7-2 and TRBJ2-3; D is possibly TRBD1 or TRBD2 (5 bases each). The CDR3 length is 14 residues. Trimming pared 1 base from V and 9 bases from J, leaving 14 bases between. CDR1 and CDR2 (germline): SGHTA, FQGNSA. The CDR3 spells CASSLDGGLGTQYF. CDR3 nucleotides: TGTGCCAGCAGCTTAGATGGGGGTCTTGGGACGCAGTATTTT.

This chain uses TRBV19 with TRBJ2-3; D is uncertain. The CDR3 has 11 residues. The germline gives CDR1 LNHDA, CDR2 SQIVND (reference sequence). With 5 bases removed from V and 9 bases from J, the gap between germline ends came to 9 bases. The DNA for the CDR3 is TGTGCCAGTAGTGGGCGCCGGACGCAGTATTTT. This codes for CASSGRRTQYF.

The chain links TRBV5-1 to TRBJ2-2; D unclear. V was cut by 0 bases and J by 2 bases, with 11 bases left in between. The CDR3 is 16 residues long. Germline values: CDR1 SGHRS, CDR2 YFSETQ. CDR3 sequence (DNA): TGCGCCAGCAGCTTGGCTGGACCAACTAACACCGGGGAGCTGTTTTTT. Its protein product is CASSLAGPTNTGELFF. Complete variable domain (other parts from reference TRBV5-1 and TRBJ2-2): KAGVTQTPRYLIKTRGQQVTLSCSPISGHRSVSWYQQTPGQGLQFLFEYFSETQRNKGNFPGRFSGRQFSNSRSEMNVSTLELGDSALYLCASSLAGPTNTGELFFGEGSRLTVL.

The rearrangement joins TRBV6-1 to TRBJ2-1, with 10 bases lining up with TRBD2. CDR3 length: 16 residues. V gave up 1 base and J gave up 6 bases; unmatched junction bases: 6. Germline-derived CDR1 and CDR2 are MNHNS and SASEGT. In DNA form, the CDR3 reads TGTGCCAGCAGTGAAGTAGGTAGCGGGAGGCTCAATGAGCAGTTCTTC. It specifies CASSEVGSGRLNEQFF.

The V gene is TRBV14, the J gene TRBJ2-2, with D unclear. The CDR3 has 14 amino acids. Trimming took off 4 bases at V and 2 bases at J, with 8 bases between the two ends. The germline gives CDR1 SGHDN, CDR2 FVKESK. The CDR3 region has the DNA TGTGCCAGCAGCCCGTACGGAAACACCGGGGAGCTGTTTTTT. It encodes CASSPYGNTGELFF.

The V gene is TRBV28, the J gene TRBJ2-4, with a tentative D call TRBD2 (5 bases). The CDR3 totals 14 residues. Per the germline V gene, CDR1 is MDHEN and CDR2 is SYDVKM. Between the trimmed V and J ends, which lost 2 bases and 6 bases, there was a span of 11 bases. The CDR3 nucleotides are TGTGCCAGCAGTTTAGGGTCTAGCATAAACATTCAGTACTTC. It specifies CASSLGSSINIQYF.

The CDR3 sequence: CASRAGLADNEQFF. In DNA form, the CDR3 reads TGTGCCAGCAGGGCGGGACTAGCGGACAATGAGCAGTTCTTC. The chain carries TRBV7-8 and TRBJ2-1; the match to TRBD2 covers 11 bases. Germline V gene lookup returns CDR1 SGHVS and CDR2 FQNEAQ. The CDR3 runs 14 residues. J lost 5 bases, V lost 6 bases, and 3 bases had no gene match.

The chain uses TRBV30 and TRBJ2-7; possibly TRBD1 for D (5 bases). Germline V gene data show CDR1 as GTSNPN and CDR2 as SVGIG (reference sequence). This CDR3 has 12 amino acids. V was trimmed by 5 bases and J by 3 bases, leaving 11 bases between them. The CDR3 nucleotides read TGTGCCTGGGCGCCAGGGCGCTACGAGCAGTACTTC. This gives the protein CAWAPGRYEQYF.

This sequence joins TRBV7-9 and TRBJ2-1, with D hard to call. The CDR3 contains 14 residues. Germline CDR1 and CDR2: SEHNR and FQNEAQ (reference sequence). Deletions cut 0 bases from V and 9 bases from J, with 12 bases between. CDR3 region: CASSLAVGYGEQFF. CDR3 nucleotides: TGTGCCAGCAGCTTAGCGGTTGGGTACGGTGAGCAGTTCTTC. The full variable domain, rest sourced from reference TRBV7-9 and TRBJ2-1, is DTGVSQNPRHKITKRGQNVTFRCDPISEHNRLYWYRQTLGQGPEFLTYFQNEAQLEKSRLLSDRFSAERPKGSFSTLEIQRTEQGDSAMYLCASSLAVGYGEQFFGPGTRLTVL.

The chain's CDR3 is CASSRTGDSETQYF. The CDR3 coding sequence is TGTGCCAGCTCACGGACAGGGGATTCGGAGACCCAGTACTTC. The chain carries TRBV18 and TRBJ2-5; 9 bases map to TRBD1. The CDR3 is 14 residues long. V shed 4 bases, J shed 5 bases, and the junction held 5 bases outside the gene matches. Germline CDR1 KGHSH, CDR2 LQKENI.

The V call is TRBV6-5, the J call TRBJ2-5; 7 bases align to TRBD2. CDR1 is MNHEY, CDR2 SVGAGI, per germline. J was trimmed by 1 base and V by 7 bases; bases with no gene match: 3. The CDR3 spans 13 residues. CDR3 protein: CASTSSGQETQYF. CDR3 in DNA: TGTGCCAGCACGTCTAGCGGCCAAGAGACCCAGTACTTC.

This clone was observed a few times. CDR3 bases: TGTGCCAGCACCTCGACAGGGTCTTGGAGGTACACCTTC. Protein product: CASTSTGSWRYTF. V usage is TRBV2 and J usage is TRBJ1-2; 7 nucleotides agree with TRBD1. Trimming took 7 bases from V and 11 from J; bases not matched to a gene: 13. The CDR3 contains 13 residues. CDR1 is SNHLY, CDR2 FYNNEI, per germline. Combining the CDR3 with reference TRBV2 and TRBJ1-2 gives the whole variable domain EPEVTQTPSHQVTQMGQEVILRCVPISNHLYFYWYRQILGQKVEFLVSFYNNEISEKSEIFDDQFSVERPDGSNFTLKIRSTKLEDSAMYFCASTSTGSWRYTFGSGTRLTVV.

CDR3 nucleotides: TGTGCCAGCCGCAGACAGGGAGCAACCTCTGGTTCTGGGGCCAACGTCCTGACTTTC. Translated, it gives CASRRQGATSGSGANVLTF. V is TRBV11-2 and J is TRBJ2-6; 7 bases line up with TRBD1. CDR1 and CDR2 from the germline V gene are SGHAT and FQNNGV. V lost 8 bases and J lost 1; bases outside the gene matches: 17. The CDR3 runs to 19 residues.

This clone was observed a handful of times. CDR3: CAISGAGSNQPQHF. CDR3 bases: TGTGCCATCAGTGGGGCAGGGAGCAATCAGCCCCAGCATTTT. The V and J genes are TRBV10-3 and TRBJ1-5; possibly TRBD1 for D (5 bases). The CDR3 is 14 residues long. V was pared by 4 bases and J by 1 base, with 8 bases between. Germline lookup yields CDR1 ENHRY and CDR2 SYGVKD.

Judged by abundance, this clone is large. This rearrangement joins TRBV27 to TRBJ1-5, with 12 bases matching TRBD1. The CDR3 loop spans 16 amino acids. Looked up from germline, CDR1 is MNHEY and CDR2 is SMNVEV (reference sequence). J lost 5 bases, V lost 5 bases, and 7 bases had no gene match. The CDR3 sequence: CASSALGQGAYQPQHF. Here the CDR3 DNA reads TGTGCCAGCAGTGCCCTGGGACAGGGGGCGTATCAGCCCCAGCATTTT.

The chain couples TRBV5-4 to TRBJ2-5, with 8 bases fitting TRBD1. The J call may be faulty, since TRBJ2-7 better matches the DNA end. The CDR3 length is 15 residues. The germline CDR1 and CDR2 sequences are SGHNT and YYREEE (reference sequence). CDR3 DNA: TGTGCCAGCAGCTTAAGGACAGGGCCAACCTACGAGCAGTACTTC. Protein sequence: CASSLRTGPTYEQYF.

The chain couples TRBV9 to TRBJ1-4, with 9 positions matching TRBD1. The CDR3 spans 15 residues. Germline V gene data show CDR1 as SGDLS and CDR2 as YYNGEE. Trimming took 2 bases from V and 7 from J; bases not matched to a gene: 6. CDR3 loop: CASSVGTGMSEKLFF. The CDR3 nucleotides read TGTGCCAGCAGCGTGGGGACAGGGATGTCTGAAAAACTGTTTTTT.

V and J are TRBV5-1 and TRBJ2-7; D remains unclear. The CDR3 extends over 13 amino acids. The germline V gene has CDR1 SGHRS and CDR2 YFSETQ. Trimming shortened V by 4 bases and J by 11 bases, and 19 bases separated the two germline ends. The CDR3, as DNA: TGCGCCAGCAGCCCGCCTGACACCACCCGAAAGTACTTC. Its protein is CASSPPDTTRKYF.

CDR3 sequence (DNA): TGTGCCAGCAGCTTCGACAAGAACACCGGGGAGCTGTTTTTT. As protein: CASSFDKNTGELFF. The chain carries TRBV5-4 and TRBJ2-2; D ambiguous. With 2 bases removed from V and 1 base from J, the gap between germline ends came to 6 bases. CDR3 size: 14 residues. Germline assignment: CDR1 SGHNT and CDR2 YYREEE (reference sequence). Variable domain in full (rest from reference TRBV5-4 and TRBJ2-2): ETGVTQSPTHLIKTRGQQVTLRCSSQSGHNTVSWYQQALGQGPQFIFQYYREEENGRGNFPPRFSGLQFPNYSSELNVNALELDDSALYLCASSFDKNTGELFFGEGSRLTVL.

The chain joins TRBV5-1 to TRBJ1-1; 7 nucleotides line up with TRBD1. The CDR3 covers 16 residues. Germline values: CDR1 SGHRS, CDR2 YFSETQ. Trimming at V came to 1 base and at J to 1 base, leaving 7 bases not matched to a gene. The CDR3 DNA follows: TGCGCCAGCAGCTTGAGGCAGGGGGGTAGGAACACTGAAGCTTTCTTT. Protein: CASSLRQGGRNTEAFF.

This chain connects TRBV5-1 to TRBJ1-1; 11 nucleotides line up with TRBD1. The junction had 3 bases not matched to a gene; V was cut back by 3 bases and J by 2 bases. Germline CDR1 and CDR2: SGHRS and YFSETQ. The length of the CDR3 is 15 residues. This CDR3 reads CASSWGQGVNTEAFF. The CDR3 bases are TGCGCCAGCAGCTGGGGACAGGGGGTAAACACTGAAGCTTTCTTT.

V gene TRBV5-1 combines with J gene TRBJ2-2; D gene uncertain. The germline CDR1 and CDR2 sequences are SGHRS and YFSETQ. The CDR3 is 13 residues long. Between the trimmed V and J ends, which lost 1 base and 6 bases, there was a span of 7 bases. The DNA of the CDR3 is TGCGCCAGCAGCTTGTTACAGCCCGGGGAGCTGTTTTTT. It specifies CASSLLQPGELFF.

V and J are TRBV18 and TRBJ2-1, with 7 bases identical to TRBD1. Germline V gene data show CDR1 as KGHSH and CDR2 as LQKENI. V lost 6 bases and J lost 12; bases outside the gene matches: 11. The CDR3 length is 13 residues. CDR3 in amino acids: CASSPGQLSGQFF. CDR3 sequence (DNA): TGTGCCAGCTCCCCGGGACAGCTCTCTGGGCAGTTCTTC. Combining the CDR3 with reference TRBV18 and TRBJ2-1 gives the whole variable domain NAGVMQNPRHLVRRRGQEARLRCSPMKGHSHVYWYRQLPEEGLKFMVYLQKENIIDESGMPKERFSAEFPKEGPSILRIQQVVRGDSAAYFCASSPGQLSGQFFGPGTRLTVL.

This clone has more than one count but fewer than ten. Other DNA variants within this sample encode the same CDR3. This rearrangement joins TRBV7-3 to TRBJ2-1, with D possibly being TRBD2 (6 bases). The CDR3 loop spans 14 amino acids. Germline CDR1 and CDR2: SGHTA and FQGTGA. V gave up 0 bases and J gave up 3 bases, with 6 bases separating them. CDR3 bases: TGTGCCAGCAGCTTAACGGGAGGCTACAATGAGCAGTTCTTC. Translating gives CASSLTGGYNEQFF.

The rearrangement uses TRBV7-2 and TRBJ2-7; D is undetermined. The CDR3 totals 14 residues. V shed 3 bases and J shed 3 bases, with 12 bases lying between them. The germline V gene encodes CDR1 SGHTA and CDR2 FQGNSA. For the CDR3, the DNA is TGTGCCAGCAGCTTGTCCGACCTGATCTACGAGCAGTACTTC. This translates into CASSLSDLIYEQYF.

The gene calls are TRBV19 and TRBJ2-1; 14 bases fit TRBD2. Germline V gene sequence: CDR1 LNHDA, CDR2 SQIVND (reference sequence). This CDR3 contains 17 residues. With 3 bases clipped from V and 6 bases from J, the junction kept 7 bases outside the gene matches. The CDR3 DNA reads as TGTGCCAGTAGTATGTTTTTGGGACTAGCGGGAGCCAATGAGCAGTTCTTC. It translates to CASSMFLGLAGANEQFF.

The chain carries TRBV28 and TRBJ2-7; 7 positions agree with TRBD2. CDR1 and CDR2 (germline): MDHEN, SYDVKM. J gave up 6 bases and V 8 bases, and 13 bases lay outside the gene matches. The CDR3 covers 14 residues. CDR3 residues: CASALAGGPREQYF. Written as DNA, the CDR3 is TGTGCCAGCGCATTAGCGGGTGGGCCTCGCGAGCAGTACTTC.

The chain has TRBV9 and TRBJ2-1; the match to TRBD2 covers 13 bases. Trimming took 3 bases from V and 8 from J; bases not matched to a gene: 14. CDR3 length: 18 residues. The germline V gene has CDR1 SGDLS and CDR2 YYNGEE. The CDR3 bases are TGTGCCAGCAGCGAACCCTTACTAGCGGGAGGGCCGATCGATGAGCAGTTCTTC. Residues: CASSEPLLAGGPIDEQFF.

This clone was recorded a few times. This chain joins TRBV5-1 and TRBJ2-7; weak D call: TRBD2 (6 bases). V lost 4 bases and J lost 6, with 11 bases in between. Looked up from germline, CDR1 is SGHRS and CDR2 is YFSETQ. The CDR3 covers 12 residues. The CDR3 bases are TGCGCCAGCAGCCTCGGAGGGTCCGAGCAGTACTTC. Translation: CASSLGGSEQYF.